The clone carrying this T cell receptor (beta chain) was recorded only once. The data derive from a study of PD-L1 blockade in urothelial cancer. Study-wide context: Blood samples had a median of 141,255 T cells.

This CDR3 has 17 amino acids. Germline trimming cut 6 bases from V and 11 bases from J; bases unmatched to any gene: 17. In germline, CDR1 is MNHEY, CDR2 SMNVEV (reference sequence). The table came from immunoSEQ multiplex PCR; TCRdb's copy has only in-frame clones and leaves some out. The data contain 70,000 or so clones, under 90% of them singletons. The clonotype comes from a man aged 65 to 79 with urothelial cancer. The V and J genes are TRBV27 and TRBJ2-3; the match to TRBD2 covers 13 bases. The sample here was PBMCs, taken around atezolizumab (anti-PD-L1) treatment. The CDR3 DNA sequence: TGTGCCAGCAGCCACCGACTAGCGGGAGGCCTTAAGTCAAAGCAGTATTTT. It yields the protein CASSHRLAGGLKSKQYF.